A selection of T cell receptor beta chains follows, all from one sample in a study of post-analysis software for immune sequencing data. TCRdb independently ran MiXCR on the PCR reads; one entry per CDR3 protein. The sample shows under 900,000 distinct CDR3 sequences, around 53% of them seen only once. Material: blood. The receptors derive from a girl between 10 and 17 years old with multiple sclerosis. Both conserved end residues are part of each CDR3. The D gene is left open where the match is weak. Clone sizes are given selectively: once, few, many, or a class where the clone is expanded.

J,size,D,V,DNA,CDR3
TRBJ1-2,few,.,TRBV29-1,TGCAGCGTTGAAAGACGCAGGGACGGGAACTATGGCTACACCTTC,CSVERRRDGNYGYTF
TRBJ1-2,many,.,TRBV7-3,TGTGCCAGCAGCCCGTTGGTGGGAGCTAACTATGGCTACACCTTC,CASSPLVGANYGYTF
TRBJ2-7,.,TRBD1,TRBV13,TGTGCCAGCAGCTTGTACAGGGGCTACGAGCAGTACTTC,CASSLYRGYEQYF
TRBJ2-3,.,TRBD2,TRBV7-2,TGTGCCAGCAGCTCAAACTGGGGACTAGCGGGGGTCTCAGATACGCAGTATTTT,CASSSNWGLAGVSDTQYF
TRBJ2-5,.,.,TRBV12-3/TRBV12-4,TGTGCCAGCAGTTTTCGGCAGGGGAAGACCCAGTACTTC,CASSFRQGKTQYF
TRBJ2-7,.,TRBD1,TRBV20-1,TGCAGTGCTAAACGCCGGGACAGGGGTCCCTACGAGCAGTACTTC,CSAKRRDRGPYEQYF
TRBJ2-3,.,.,TRBV20-1,TGCAGTGCCCCCCCCTGGGGGGGGCTCACAGATACGCAGTATTTT,CSAPPWGGLTDTQYF
TRBJ2-5,.,.,TRBV20-1,TGCAGTGCTAGAGATCGTTTGGCAGGGGGGGAGACCCAGTACTTC,CSARDRLAGGETQYF
TRBJ1-1,.,TRBD1,TRBV5-1,TGCGCCAGCAGACAGGGACAGGGGGGTGAAGCTTTCTTT,CASRQGQGGEAFF
TRBJ2-7,.,.,TRBV7-9,TGTGCCAGCAGCTTAGTTTCGTGGTATGACTCCTACGAGCAGTACTTC,CASSLVSWYDSYEQYF
TRBJ2-1,.,TRBD1,TRBV5-6,TGTGCCAGCAGCTTGAAGTTTTGGACAGGGGATGGGGACAATGAGCAGTTCTTC,CASSLKFWTGDGDNEQFF
TRBJ1-2,.,.,TRBV20-1,TGCAGTGCCGGGGAGGGGCTTGGCTACACCTTC,CSAGEGLGYTF
TRBJ2-1,.,TRBD1,TRBV12-3/TRBV12-4,TGTGCCAGCAGGCCGCGACAGGGGATACATTCCTCCAATGAGCAGTTCTTC,CASRPRQGIHSSNEQFF
TRBJ2-7,few,TRBD2,TRBV7-6,TGTGCCAGCAGCTTAGCGGCGGGAGAGCCCTACGAGCAGTACTTC,CASSLAAGEPYEQYF
TRBJ2-4,.,.,TRBV18,TGTGCCAGCTCACCACAGATTTCTGAGGGCAAAAACATTCAGTACTTC,CASSPQISEGKNIQYF
TRBJ2-7,.,.,TRBV7-9,TGTGCCAGCAGCACCCTACCGACCGTCGAGCAGTACTTC,CASSTLPTVEQYF
TRBJ1-2,.,.,TRBV9,TGTGCCAGCAGCGTAGCTGTGGGGGCAGATGGCTACACCTTC,CASSVAVGADGYTF
TRBJ1-1,.,.,TRBV9,TGTGCCAGCAGCGTAGAGGGTCACACTGAAGCTTTCTTT,CASSVEGHTEAFF
TRBJ2-7,.,.,TRBV5-1,TGCGCCAGCAGCCTACAAGGGGAATACGAGCAGTACTTC,CASSLQGEYEQYF
TRBJ2-7,.,TRBD1,TRBV27,TGTGCCAGCAGTCCCTTCAGACAGGGGGCTTCCTACGAGCAGTACTTC,CASSPFRQGASYEQYF
TRBJ1-5,few,TRBD1,TRBV7-9,TGTGCCAGCAGGCGAGGACAGGGAGAACAGCCCCAGCATTTT,CASRRGQGEQPQHF
TRBJ2-7,once,.,TRBV6-1,TGTGCCGGCAGTCTAACCGGGACGAAAAGCTCCTACGAGCAGTACTTC,CAGSLTGTKSSYEQYF
TRBJ2-5,.,TRBD1,TRBV5-1,TGCGCCAGCAGCTCGGGACAGGGGCGATTGCCGCCCCCACAAGAGACCCAGTACTTC,CASSSGQGRLPPPQETQYF
TRBJ1-2,.,TRBD1,TRBV29-1,TGCAGCGTTGAAGATCGGGCAGGGGGCGGCTACACCTTC,CSVEDRAGGGYTF
TRBJ2-4,.,TRBD1,TRBV12-3/TRBV12-4,TGTGCCAGCAGGGATAGTAGACAGGGGTGGAACATTCAGTACTTC,CASRDSRQGWNIQYF
TRBJ2-4,.,.,TRBV12-3/TRBV12-4,TGTGCCAGCAGTTCCTACTTAGCGATACTAGTCAAAAACATTCAGTACTTC,CASSSYLAILVKNIQYF
TRBJ1-1,.,.,TRBV7-8,TGTGCCAGCAGCCCGACCCGTCGGGGCGTCTTGGACACTGAAGCTTTCTTT,CASSPTRRGVLDTEAFF
TRBJ2-7,.,TRBD1,TRBV10-3,TGTGCCATCAGCCACCTGACAGGGAACTACGAGCAGTACTTC,CAISHLTGNYEQYF
TRBJ2-5,.,TRBD2,TRBV20-1,TGCAGTGCTAGGTCTCGACTAGCGAGGGAGACCCAGTACTTC,CSARSRLARETQYF
TRBJ2-3,few,TRBD2,TRBV7-3,TGTGCCAGCAGCCCCGGACTAGCCCGAGATACGCAGTATTTT,CASSPGLARDTQYF
TRBJ1-2,.,.,TRBV2,TGTGCCTGCCGACAGGCCGAAATCTATGGCTACACCTTC,CACRQAEIYGYTF
TRBJ2-7,few,TRBD1,TRBV7-9,TGTGCCAGCAGCTTGCAGGGGGCAGGGGAGCAGTACTTC,CASSLQGAGEQYF